This T cell receptor beta chain appears in the sequencing data of a study of blood T cell repertoires in COVID-19. About the research overall: T cells, B-cell-depleted T cells, or PBMCs supplied cDNA or gDNA.

Clones were read by immunoSEQ multiplex PCR, and TCRdb kept only the in-frame ones, dropping some. This sample has 370,000 or so clones; roughly 77% occur once, and the top ten carry more than 0.95%. The germline CDR1 and CDR2 sequences are GTSNPN and SVGIG (reference sequence). The V end lost 3 bases, the J end lost 10 bases, and 22 bases lay between the germline ends. The CDR3 is 15 amino acids. Specimen: peripheral blood. The receptor's source is a human donor with acute or convalescent COVID-19. The donor label of this sample is uncertain. V usage is TRBV30 and J usage is TRBJ2-1, with D perhaps TRBD2 (5 bases). CDR3 DNA: TGTGCCTGGAGCGAGGCGGAGGTACGGGGTGCGGAGCAGTTCTTC. This gives the protein CAWSEAEVRGAEQFF. Supplemented by reference TRBV30 and TRBJ2-1, the full variable domain reads SQTIHQWPATLVQPVGSPLSLECTVEGTSNPNLYWYRQAAGRGLQLLFYSVGIGQISSEVPQNLSASRPQDRQFILSSKKLLLSDSGFYLCAWSEAEVRGAEQFFGPGTRLTVL.